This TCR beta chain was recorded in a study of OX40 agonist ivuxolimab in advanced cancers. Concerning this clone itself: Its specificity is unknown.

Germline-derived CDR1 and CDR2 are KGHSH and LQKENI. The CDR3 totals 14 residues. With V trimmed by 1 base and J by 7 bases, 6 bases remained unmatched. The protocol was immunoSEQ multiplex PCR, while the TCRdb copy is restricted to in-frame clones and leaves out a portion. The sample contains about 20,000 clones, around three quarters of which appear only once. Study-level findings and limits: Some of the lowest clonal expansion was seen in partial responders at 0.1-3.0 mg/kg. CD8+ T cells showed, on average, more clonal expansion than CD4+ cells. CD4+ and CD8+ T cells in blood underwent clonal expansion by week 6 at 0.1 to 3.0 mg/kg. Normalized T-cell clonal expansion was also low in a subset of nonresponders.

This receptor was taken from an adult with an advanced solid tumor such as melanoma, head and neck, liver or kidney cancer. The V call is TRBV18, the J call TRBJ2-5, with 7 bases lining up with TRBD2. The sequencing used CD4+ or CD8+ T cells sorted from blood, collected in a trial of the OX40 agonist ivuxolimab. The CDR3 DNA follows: TGTGCCAGCTCACCACATGGATCGGGGGGGACCCAGTACTTC. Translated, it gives CASSPHGSGGTQYF.